These 28 T cell receptor beta chains originate from one sample sequenced in a study of blood T cell repertoires in COVID-19. Clones were read by immunoSEQ multiplex PCR, and TCRdb kept only the in-frame ones, dropping some. The sample includes some 250,000 clones, approximately 82% of them seen just once. Sequencing used PBMCs or T cells enriched from blood (not recorded which). These TCRs come from a man aged 35 to 55 who had recovered from COVID-19.

The chain uses TRBV6-5 and TRBJ2-6, with D unclear. With 7 bases removed from V and 4 bases from J, the gap between germline ends came to 8 bases. From germline, CDR1 is MNHEY and CDR2 SVGAGI. CDR3 size: 13 residues. In nucleotides, the CDR3 is TGTGCCAGCACCCAAAGCGGGGCCAACGTCCTGACTTTC. This translates into CASTQSGANVLTF.

This clone was seen a single time. The rearrangement uses TRBV27 and TRBJ2-7; weak D call: TRBD2 (5 bases). Germline V gene lookup returns CDR1 MNHEY and CDR2 SMNVEV (reference sequence). The CDR3 totals 16 residues. Trimming stripped 2 bases from V and 3 bases from J, with 17 bases between. For the CDR3, the DNA is TGTGCCAGCAGTTTAAGACGGGAACTCGCTTACTACGAGCAGTACTTC. Its protein is CASSLRRELAYYEQYF.

The V call is TRBV5-1, the J call TRBJ2-7, with D possibly being TRBD1 (6 bases). Germline V gene data show CDR1 as SGHRS and CDR2 as YFSETQ. Trimming left V 2 bases short and J 1 base short, with 7 bases between. CDR3 length: 13 amino acids. CDR3 DNA: TGCGCCAGCAGCTTCGACAGGTCCTACGAGCAGTACTTC. This codes for CASSFDRSYEQYF.

This chain connects TRBV6-1 to TRBJ1-2, with D possibly matching TRBD1 (6 bases). Trimming shortened V by 1 base and J by 7 bases, and 13 bases separated the two germline ends. The length of the CDR3 is 14 residues. Germline lookup yields CDR1 MNHNS and CDR2 SASEGT. CDR3 loop: CASSEVGTYGGYTF. CDR3 nucleotide sequence: TGTGCCAGCAGTGAAGTCGGGACATACGGTGGCTACACCTTC.

The chain joins TRBV7-3 to TRBJ1-5; D gene unclear. The CDR3 is 13 amino acids. Germline V gives CDR1 SGHTA, CDR2 FQGTGA. V lost 4 bases to trimming and J lost 0 bases, with 4 bases between them. CDR3 protein: CASSSNSNQPQHF. CDR3 DNA sequence: TGTGCCAGCAGCTCCAATAGCAATCAGCCCCAGCATTTT.

This clone was detected only once. The J gene is TRBJ1-4, the V gene TRBV4-1; 9 bases agree with TRBD1. In germline, CDR1 is MGHRA, CDR2 YSYEKL. Unmatched junction bases numbered 5, after V lost 4 bases and J lost 5 bases. The CDR3 covers 15 residues. The CDR3 DNA reads TGCGCCAGCAGCCTACACGGGACAGGGAATGAAAAACTGTTTTTT. It translates to CASSLHGTGNEKLFF.

The rearrangement uses TRBV5-1 and TRBJ2-7; 10 nucleotides line up with TRBD2. Germline CDR1 reads SGHRS; CDR2 reads YFSETQ. The CDR3 extends over 15 amino acids. V dropped 0 bases and J dropped 4; count of bases not matched to a gene: 4. The CDR3 sequence is CASSLAAGGAYEQYF. In DNA, the CDR3 is TGCGCCAGCAGCTTGGCAGCGGGAGGGGCTTACGAGCAGTACTTC.

V is TRBV28 and J is TRBJ1-1; D uncertain. Germline V CDR1 and CDR2: MDHEN, SYDVKM. The CDR3 covers 11 residues. With 7 bases removed from V and 0 bases from J, the gap between germline ends came to 3 bases. The DNA for the CDR3 is TGTGCCAGCACAATGAACACTGAAGCTTTCTTT. This translates into CASTMNTEAFF. Variable domain in full (rest from reference TRBV28 and TRBJ1-1): DVKVTQSSRYLVKRTGEKVFLECVQDMDHENMFWYRQDPGLGLRLIYFSYDVKMKEKGDIPEGYSVSREKKERFSLILESASTNQTSMYLCASTMNTEAFFGQGTRLTVV.

This chain links TRBV18 with TRBJ2-2; D gene uncertain. There are 13 residues in the CDR3. Deletions cut 4 bases from V and 8 bases from J, with 11 bases between. Germline-derived CDR1 and CDR2 are KGHSH and LQKENI. The CDR3 spells CASSQDLGGELFF. CDR3 bases: TGTGCCAGCTCACAAGACCTCGGGGGGGAGCTGTTTTTT.

The chain uses TRBV7-3 and TRBJ2-2, with D possibly being TRBD2 (5 bases). Deletions cut 5 bases from V and 6 bases from J, with 10 bases between. The CDR3 has 13 residues. Germline values: CDR1 SGHTA, CDR2 FQGTGA. Here the CDR3 DNA reads TGTGCCAGCAGCCCCCAGGAGGCCGGGGAGCTGTTTTTT. This encodes CASSPQEAGELFF.

The gene calls are TRBV7-9 and TRBJ1-1; possibly TRBD1 for D (6 bases). CDR1 is SEHNR and CDR2 is FQNEAQ in the germline V gene (reference sequence). The CDR3 covers 15 residues. V was pared by 5 bases and J by 5 bases, with 18 bases between. The CDR3 sequence: CASSPRDTLWTEAFF. The CDR3 DNA follows: TGTGCCAGCAGCCCCAGGGACACCTTGTGGACTGAAGCTTTCTTT. Using reference TRBV7-9 and TRBJ1-1 for the parts outside the CDR3, the full variable domain is DTGVSQNPRHKITKRGQNVTFRCDPISEHNRLYWYRQTLGQGPEFLTYFQNEAQLEKSRLLSDRFSAERPKGSFSTLEIQRTEQGDSAMYLCASSPRDTLWTEAFFGQGTRLTVV.

The chain couples TRBV2 to TRBJ1-2, with 8 bases aligning to TRBD1. V was clipped by 7 bases and J by 8 bases; unmatched bases: 9. Germline CDR1 SNHLY, CDR2 FYNNEI. The CDR3 length is 13 residues. CDR3 protein: CASIPDRERGYTF. CDR3 in DNA: TGTGCCAGCATCCCGGACAGGGAGCGCGGCTACACCTTC.

The J gene is TRBJ2-1, the V gene TRBV2, with 12 bases aligning to TRBD2. The trim removed 6 bases at V and 7 bases at J, leaving 7 bases unmatched. The CDR3 is 15 residues long. From germline, CDR1 is SNHLY and CDR2 FYNNEI. The CDR3 nucleotides are TGTGCCAGCAGAAAACTAGCGGGAGGACAAAATGAGCAGTTCTTC. It codes for CASRKLAGGQNEQFF.

The gene calls are TRBV4-1 and TRBJ1-5; D is perhaps TRBD1 (6 bases). Germline CDR1 reads MGHRA; CDR2 reads YSYEKL. The CDR3 is 16 residues long. V lost 2 bases, J lost 6 bases, and 17 bases lay in between. The DNA of the CDR3 is TGCGCCAGCAGCCAATTTACAGGGTTGACACCTCAGCCCCAGCATTTT. It encodes CASSQFTGLTPQPQHF.

As concerns this clone: This same CDR3 is encoded by further DNA sequences in the sample. The chain combines TRBV28 with TRBJ2-3; D is perhaps TRBD1 (5 bases). V gave up 2 bases and J gave up 4 bases, with 7 bases separating them. The CDR3 totals 13 residues. CDR1 is MDHEN and CDR2 is SYDVKM in the germline V gene. This CDR3 reads CASSLGRADTQYF. In nucleotides, the CDR3 is TGTGCCAGCAGTTTAGGCAGGGCAGATACGCAGTATTTT.

The chain couples TRBV6-5 to TRBJ2-3; TRBD1 matches at 9 bases. Germline V gives CDR1 MNHEY, CDR2 SVGAGI. This CDR3 is built from 14 residues. V was pared by 6 bases and J by 4 bases, with 5 bases of the junction left unmatched. CDR3 sequence reads: CASSPDRGADTQYF. CDR3 in DNA: TGTGCCAGCAGCCCGGACAGGGGCGCAGATACGCAGTATTTT.

The chain employs TRBV19 and TRBJ1-1, with D unclear. V was shortened by 6 bases and J by 4 bases, with 12 bases between the two germline ends. This CDR3 comprises 13 residues. Germline V gene sequence: CDR1 LNHDA, CDR2 SQIVND (reference sequence). The CDR3, as DNA: TGTGCCAGTAGGTTGGGCGGACTCACTGAAGCTTTCTTT. Translating it yields CASRLGGLTEAFF.

V is TRBV5-1 and J is TRBJ2-3; TRBD2 agrees at 9 bases. The germline V gene has CDR1 SGHRS and CDR2 YFSETQ. The CDR3 is 15 residues long. V shed 4 bases, J shed 1 base, and the junction held 4 bases outside the gene matches. CDR3 bases: TGCGCCAGCAGCCACGGGACTAGCCGCACAGATACGCAGTATTTT. Translation: CASSHGTSRTDTQYF.

The chain couples TRBV5-6 to TRBJ2-5; D is unresolved. This CDR3 has 15 residues. Trimming removed 0 bases from V and 5 bases from J, with 14 bases in between. The germline V gene has CDR1 SGHDT and CDR2 YYEEEE. For the CDR3, the DNA is TGTGCCAGCAGCTTGGTTAGTTACGCCGGGGAGACCCAGTACTTC. Translation: CASSLVSYAGETQYF.

This clone was counted once. The J gene is TRBJ1-1, the V gene TRBV3-1 (or the pseudogene TRBV3-2), with 10 positions matching TRBD1. CDR3 length: 14 residues. With 5 bases clipped from V and 11 bases from J, the junction kept 11 bases outside the gene matches. Germline CDR1 is LGHDT and CDR2 is YNNKEL (reference sequence). The CDR3 loop is CASSAPGQGRGAFF. CDR3 nucleotides: TGTGCCAGCAGCGCTCCGGGACAGGGGCGGGGGGCTTTCTTT.

V gene TRBV7-2 combines with J gene TRBJ1-4; 10 bases agree with TRBD1. V trimming: 3 bases; J trimming: 8 bases; junction bases outside the gene matches: 6. CDR1 and CDR2 (germline): SGHTA, FQGNSA. The CDR3 length is 15 residues. CDR3 DNA: TGTGCCAGCAGCTTGGAGGGACAGGGGAACGAAAAACTGTTTTTT. This codes for CASSLEGQGNEKLFF.

The sample holds one count of this clone. The chain couples TRBV28 to TRBJ1-1, with D maybe TRBD1 (5 bases). Trimming removed 4 bases from V and 4 bases from J, with 16 bases in between. CDR1 is MDHEN, CDR2 SYDVKM, per germline. The CDR3 loop spans 15 amino acids. The CDR3 reads CASSSPKVGGTEAFF. The CDR3 DNA follows: TGTGCCAGCAGTTCCCCCAAGGTGGGGGGCACTGAAGCTTTCTTT.

The chain joins TRBV5-1 to TRBJ2-2, with 9 nucleotides matching TRBD2. This CDR3 contains 18 residues. Germline assignment: CDR1 SGHRS and CDR2 YFSETQ. With 1 base clipped from V and 7 bases from J, the junction kept 14 bases outside the gene matches. The CDR3 DNA is TGCGCCAGCAGCTTGCCCCCGGGGGCTAGCGGGATCGACGGGGAGCTGTTTTTT. This gives the protein CASSLPPGASGIDGELFF.

The J gene is TRBJ1-1, the V gene TRBV24-1; possibly TRBD1 for D (6 bases). Trimming shortened V by 9 bases and J by 7 bases, and 8 bases separated the two germline ends. This CDR3 spans 10 amino acids. Germline CDR1 reads KGHDR; CDR2 reads SFDVKD. CDR3 DNA sequence: TGTGCCACCCCCAGGGGTGAAGCTTTCTTT. It yields the protein CATPRGEAFF.

CDR3 region: CASSYTANTEAFF. The DNA for the CDR3 is TGTGCCAGCAGCTACACAGCGAACACTGAAGCTTTCTTT. The J gene is TRBJ1-1, the V gene TRBV11-1; D is ambiguous. Germline V gene lookup returns CDR1 SGHAT and CDR2 FQDESV (reference sequence). The CDR3 totals 13 residues. V was pared by 4 bases and J by 1 base, with 7 bases between.

This clone was counted once. The chain recombines TRBV18 with TRBJ1-6; D uncertain. V was clipped by 0 bases and J by 7 bases, with 7 bases between them. The germline gives CDR1 KGHSH, CDR2 LQKENI. This CDR3 contains 14 residues. DNA for the CDR3: TGTGCCAGCTCACCACCCAACTTGAATTCACCCCTCCACTTT. Protein product: CASSPPNLNSPLHF.

The V gene is TRBV27, the J gene TRBJ2-7; the D gene is possibly TRBD2 (6 bases). CDR3 length: 15 amino acids. Per germline, CDR1 MNHEY and CDR2 SMNVEV (reference sequence). Trimming pared 8 bases from V and 3 bases from J, leaving 20 bases between. Here the CDR3 DNA reads TGTGCCAGCCGCGGGGCCGGGGGTGGAATCTACGAGCAGTACTTC. Its translation: CASRGAGGGIYEQYF.

This chain's CDR3 is CASSPGNYGYTF. The DNA of the CDR3 is TGTGCCAGCAGCCCAGGGAACTATGGCTACACCTTC. This sequence joins TRBV7-9 and TRBJ1-2; weak D call: TRBD1 (5 bases). From germline, CDR1 is SEHNR and CDR2 FQNEAQ (reference sequence). The CDR3 loop spans 12 amino acids. V shed 5 bases and J shed 2 bases, with 6 bases lying between them.